This paragraph reports one TCR beta chain. Germline CDR1 reads MDHEN; CDR2 reads SYDVKM. V dropped 6 bases and J dropped 7; count of bases not matched to a gene: 15. The CDR3 is 16 amino acids. The source of the sample is a study of blood T cell repertoires in COVID-19. Study at large: PBMCs, B-cell-depleted T cells, or T cells were the source of the cDNA or gDNA that made up the material.

Original handling: Nucleated cell number was recorded as an estimate derived from reference gene primer amplification. Produced via immunoSEQ multiplex PCR; TCRdb's table is partial and in-frame only. The DNA was the basis for D and trimming; V, J and clone size are from that table. The sample shows about 120,000 clones, approximately 81% of them seen only once. This TCR was sampled from a woman between 45 and 65 years old with acute or convalescent COVID-19. The chain recombines TRBV28 with TRBJ2-1; 7 nucleotides line up with TRBD2. Source material: peripheral blood. CDR3 in DNA: TGTGCCAGCAGGTCTGGGGTGGGCGGGAGCTGGAATGAGCAGTTCTTC. As protein: CASRSGVGGSWNEQFF.